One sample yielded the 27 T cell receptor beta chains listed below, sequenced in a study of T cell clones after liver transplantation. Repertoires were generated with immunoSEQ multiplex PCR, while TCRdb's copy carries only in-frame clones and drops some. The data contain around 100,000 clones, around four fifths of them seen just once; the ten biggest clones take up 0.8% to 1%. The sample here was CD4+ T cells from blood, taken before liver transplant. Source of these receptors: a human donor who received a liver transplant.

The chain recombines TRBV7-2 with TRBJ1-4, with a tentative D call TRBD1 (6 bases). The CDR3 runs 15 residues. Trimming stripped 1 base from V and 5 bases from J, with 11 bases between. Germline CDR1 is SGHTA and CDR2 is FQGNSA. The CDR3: CASSLGGTRNEKLFF. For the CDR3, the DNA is TGTGCCAGCAGCTTAGGAGGGACAAGGAATGAAAAACTGTTTTTT.

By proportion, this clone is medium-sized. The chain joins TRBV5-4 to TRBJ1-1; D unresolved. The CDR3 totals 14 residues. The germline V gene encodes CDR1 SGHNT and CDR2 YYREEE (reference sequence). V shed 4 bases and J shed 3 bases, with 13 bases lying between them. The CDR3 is CASSRGTGDTEAFF. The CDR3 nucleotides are TGTGCCAGCAGCCGAGGAACCGGGGACACTGAAGCTTTCTTT.

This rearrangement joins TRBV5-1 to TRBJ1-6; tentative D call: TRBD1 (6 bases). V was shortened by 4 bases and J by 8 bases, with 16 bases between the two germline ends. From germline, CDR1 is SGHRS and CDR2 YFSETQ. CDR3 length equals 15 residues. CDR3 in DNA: TGCGCCAGCAGCCCCGGTACAGGGAGGGATTCACCCCTCCACTTT. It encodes CASSPGTGRDSPLHF.

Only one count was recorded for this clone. CDR3 in amino acids: CASSSRNQETQYF. The CDR3 nucleotides are TGTGCCAGCAGCTCTAGGAATCAAGAGACCCAGTACTTC. V usage is TRBV5-4 and J usage is TRBJ2-5; D is unresolved. The CDR3 runs to 13 residues. From germline, CDR1 is SGHNT and CDR2 YYREEE (reference sequence). Between the trimmed V and J ends, which lost 3 bases and 2 bases, there was a span of 8 bases.

The DNA for the CDR3 is TGTGCCAGCAGAAAACCGGGACTTAGATCAGATACGCAGTATTTT. This codes for CASRKPGLRSDTQYF. V usage is TRBV11-2 and J usage is TRBJ2-3, with a possible D match to TRBD2 (6 bases). CDR3 length: 15 amino acids. Germline V gene lookup returns CDR1 SGHAT and CDR2 FQNNGV. V was clipped by 6 bases and J by 4 bases, with 17 bases between them.

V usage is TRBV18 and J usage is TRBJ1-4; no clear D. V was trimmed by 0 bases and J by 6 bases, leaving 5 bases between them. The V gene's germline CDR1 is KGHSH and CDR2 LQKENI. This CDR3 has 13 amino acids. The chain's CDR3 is CASSPPGDEKLFF. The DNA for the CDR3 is TGTGCCAGCTCACCACCCGGAGATGAAAAACTGTTTTTT.

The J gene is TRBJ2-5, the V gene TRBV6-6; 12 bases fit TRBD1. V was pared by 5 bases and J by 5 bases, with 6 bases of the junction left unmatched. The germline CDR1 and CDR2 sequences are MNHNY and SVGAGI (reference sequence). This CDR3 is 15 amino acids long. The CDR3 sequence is CASSTGTGGSETQYF. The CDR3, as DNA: TGTGCCAGCAGTACCGGGACAGGGGGCTCGGAGACCCAGTACTTC.

The CDR3 sequence is CASSLLSSLWATQYF. DNA of the CDR3: TGTGCCAGCAGTTTACTGTCCTCCCTCTGGGCGACCCAGTACTTC. The rearrangement joins TRBV27 to TRBJ2-5, with D uncertain. The CDR3 consists of 15 residues. Trimming pared 2 bases from V and 7 bases from J, leaving 17 bases between. From germline, CDR1 is MNHEY and CDR2 SMNVEV (reference sequence).

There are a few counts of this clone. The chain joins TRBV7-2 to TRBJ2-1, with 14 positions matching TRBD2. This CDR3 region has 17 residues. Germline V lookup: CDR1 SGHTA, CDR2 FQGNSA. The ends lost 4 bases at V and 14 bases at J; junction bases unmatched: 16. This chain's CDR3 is CASSSTGTSGRYEGEFF. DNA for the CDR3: TGTGCCAGCAGCTCGACCGGGACTAGCGGGAGATATGAAGGAGAGTTCTTC.

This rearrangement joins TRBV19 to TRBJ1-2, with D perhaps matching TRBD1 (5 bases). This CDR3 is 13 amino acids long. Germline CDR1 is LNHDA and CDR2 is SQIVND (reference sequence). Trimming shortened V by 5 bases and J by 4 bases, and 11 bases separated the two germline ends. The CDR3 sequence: CASSFRQFYGYTF. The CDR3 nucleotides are TGTGCCAGTAGTTTCCGACAGTTCTATGGCTACACCTTC.

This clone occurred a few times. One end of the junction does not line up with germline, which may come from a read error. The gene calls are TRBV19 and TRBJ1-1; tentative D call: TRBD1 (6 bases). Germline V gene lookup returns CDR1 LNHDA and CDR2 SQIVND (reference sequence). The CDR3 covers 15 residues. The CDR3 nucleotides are TGTGCCAGTAGTCTAGAGGGGGTAATGAACACTGAAGCTTTCTTT. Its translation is CASSLEGVMNTEAFF.

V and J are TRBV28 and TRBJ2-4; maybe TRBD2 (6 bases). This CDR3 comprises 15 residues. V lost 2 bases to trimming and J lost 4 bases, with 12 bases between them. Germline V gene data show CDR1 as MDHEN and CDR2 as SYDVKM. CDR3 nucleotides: TGTGCCAGCAGTTTACCCGGGAGTGGGAAAAACATTCAGTACTTC. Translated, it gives CASSLPGSGKNIQYF.

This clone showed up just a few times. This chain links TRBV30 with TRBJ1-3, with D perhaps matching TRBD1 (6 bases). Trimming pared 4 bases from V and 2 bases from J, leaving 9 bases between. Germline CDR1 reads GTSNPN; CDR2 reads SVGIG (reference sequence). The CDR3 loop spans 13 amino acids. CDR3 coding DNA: TGTGCCTGGAAGGCAGGGGCTGGAAACACCATATATTTT. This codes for CAWKAGAGNTIYF. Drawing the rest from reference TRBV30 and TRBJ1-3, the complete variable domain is SQTIHQWPATLVQPVGSPLSLECTVEGTSNPNLYWYRQAAGRGLQLLFYSVGIGQISSEVPQNLSASRPQDRQFILSSKKLLLSDSGFYLCAWKAGAGNTIYFGEGSWLTVV.

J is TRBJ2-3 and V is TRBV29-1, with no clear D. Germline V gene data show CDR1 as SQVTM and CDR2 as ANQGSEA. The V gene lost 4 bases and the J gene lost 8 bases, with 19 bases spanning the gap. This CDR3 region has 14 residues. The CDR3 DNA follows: TGCAGCGTTGTCTTCTGGGTACTCACCCGTACGCAGTATTTT. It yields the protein CSVVFWVLTRTQYF.

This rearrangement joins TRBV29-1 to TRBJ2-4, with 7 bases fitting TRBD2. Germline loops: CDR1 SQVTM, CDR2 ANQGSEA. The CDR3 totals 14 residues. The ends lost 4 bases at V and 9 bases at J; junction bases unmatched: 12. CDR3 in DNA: TGCAGCGTTGTAGCCTTGGGAGGGGCGGGCATTCAGTACTTC. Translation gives CSVVALGGAGIQYF.

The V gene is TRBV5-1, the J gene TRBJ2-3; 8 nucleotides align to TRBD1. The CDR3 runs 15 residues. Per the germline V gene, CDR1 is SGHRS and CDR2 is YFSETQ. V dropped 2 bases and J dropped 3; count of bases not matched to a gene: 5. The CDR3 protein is CASSFSGGATDTQYF. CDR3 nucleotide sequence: TGCGCCAGCAGCTTCTCAGGGGGCGCAACAGATACGCAGTATTTT.

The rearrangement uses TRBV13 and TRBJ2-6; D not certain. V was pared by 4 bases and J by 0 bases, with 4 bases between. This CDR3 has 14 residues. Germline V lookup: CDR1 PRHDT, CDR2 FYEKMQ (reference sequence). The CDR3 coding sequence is TGTGCCAGCAGCTCCAACTCTGGGGCCAACGTCCTGACTTTC. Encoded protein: CASSSNSGANVLTF.

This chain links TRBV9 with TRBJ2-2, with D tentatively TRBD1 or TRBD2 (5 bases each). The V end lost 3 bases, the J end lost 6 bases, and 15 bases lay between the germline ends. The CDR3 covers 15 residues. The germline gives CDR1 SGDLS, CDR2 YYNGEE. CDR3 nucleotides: TGTGCCAGCAGCGCGATAACTAGGGACGCCGGGGAGCTGTTTTTT. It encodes CASSAITRDAGELFF.

The CDR3 bases are TGCGCCAGCAGCCGCAGGCTGAACACTGAAGCTTTCTTT. As protein: CASSRRLNTEAFF. J is TRBJ1-1 and V is TRBV4-1; D is unresolved. Germline CDR1 is MGHRA and CDR2 is YSYEKL. The CDR3 covers 13 residues. Trimming took off 4 bases at V and 0 bases at J, with 6 bases between the two ends.

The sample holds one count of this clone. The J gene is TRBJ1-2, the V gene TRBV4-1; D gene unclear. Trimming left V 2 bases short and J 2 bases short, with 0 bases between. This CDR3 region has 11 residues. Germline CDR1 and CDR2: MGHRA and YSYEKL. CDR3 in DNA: TGCGCCAGCAGCCAAAACTATGGCTACACCTTC. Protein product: CASSQNYGYTF.

The CDR3 nucleotides read TGTGCCAGCAGTAACGGCGGAGCATACGAGCAGTACTTC. Its protein product is CASSNGGAYEQYF. This chain joins TRBV11-2 and TRBJ2-7, with D hard to call. V lost 6 bases and J 4 bases, leaving 13 bases between the germline ends. The CDR3 covers 13 residues. CDR1 is SGHAT, CDR2 FQNNGV, per germline.

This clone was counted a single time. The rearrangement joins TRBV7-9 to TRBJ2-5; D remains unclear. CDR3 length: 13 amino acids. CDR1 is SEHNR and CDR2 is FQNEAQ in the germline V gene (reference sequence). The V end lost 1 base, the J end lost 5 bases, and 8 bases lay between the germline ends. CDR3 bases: TGTGCCAGCAGCTTAGGGGGTAGGGAGACCCAGTACTTC. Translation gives CASSLGGRETQYF.

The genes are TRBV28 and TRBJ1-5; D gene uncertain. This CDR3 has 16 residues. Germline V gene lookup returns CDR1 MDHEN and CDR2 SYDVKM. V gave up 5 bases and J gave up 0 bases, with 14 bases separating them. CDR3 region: CASSPPLSYSNQPQHF. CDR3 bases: TGTGCCAGCAGTCCCCCGTTGAGTTATAGCAATCAGCCCCAGCATTTT.

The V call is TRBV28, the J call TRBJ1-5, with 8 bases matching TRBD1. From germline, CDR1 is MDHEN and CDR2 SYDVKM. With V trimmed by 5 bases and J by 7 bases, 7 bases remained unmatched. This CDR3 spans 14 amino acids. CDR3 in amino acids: CASSPGQGAQPQHF. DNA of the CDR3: TGTGCCAGCAGTCCAGGACAGGGAGCCCAGCCCCAGCATTTT. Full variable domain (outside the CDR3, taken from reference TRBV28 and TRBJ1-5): DVKVTQSSRYLVKRTGEKVFLECVQDMDHENMFWYRQDPGLGLRLIYFSYDVKMKEKGDIPEGYSVSREKKERFSLILESASTNQTSMYLCASSPGQGAQPQHFGDGTRLSIL.

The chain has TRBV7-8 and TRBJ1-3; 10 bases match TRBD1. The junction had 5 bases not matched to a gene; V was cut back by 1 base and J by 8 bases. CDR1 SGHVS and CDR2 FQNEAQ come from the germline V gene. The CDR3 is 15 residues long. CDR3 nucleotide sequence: TGTGCCAGCAGCTTAGGGACAGGGGGAAGTGACACCATATATTTT. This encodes CASSLGTGGSDTIYF.

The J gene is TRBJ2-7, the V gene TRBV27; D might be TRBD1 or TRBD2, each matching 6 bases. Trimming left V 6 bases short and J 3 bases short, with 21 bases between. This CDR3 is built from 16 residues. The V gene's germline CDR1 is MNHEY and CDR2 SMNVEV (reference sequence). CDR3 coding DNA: TGTGCCAGCAGATTACGCGGGGACACCAGATTCTACGAGCAGTACTTC. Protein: CASRLRGDTRFYEQYF.

In DNA form, the CDR3 reads TGTGCCTGTTACCCACCGGGACAGGTTCCCTACGAGCAGTACTTC. Protein product: CACYPPGQVPYEQYF. The genes are TRBV30 and TRBJ2-7; 8 nucleotides agree with TRBD1. This CDR3 region has 15 residues. The ends lost 6 bases at V and 2 bases at J; junction bases unmatched: 12. The germline gives CDR1 GTSNPN, CDR2 SVGIG (reference sequence).